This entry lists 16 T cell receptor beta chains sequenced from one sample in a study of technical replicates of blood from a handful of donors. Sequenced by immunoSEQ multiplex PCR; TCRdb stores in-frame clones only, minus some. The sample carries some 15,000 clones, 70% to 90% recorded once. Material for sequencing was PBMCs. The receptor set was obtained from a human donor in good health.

This chain's CDR3 is CTSSQDPAYEQYF. For the CDR3, the DNA is TGCACCAGCAGCCAAGATCCAGCCTACGAGCAGTACTTC. This rearrangement joins TRBV1 to TRBJ2-7; the DNA was not compared with TRBD1, the D call given in the table. TRBV1 counts as a pseudogene. The CDR3 is made up of 13 amino acids.

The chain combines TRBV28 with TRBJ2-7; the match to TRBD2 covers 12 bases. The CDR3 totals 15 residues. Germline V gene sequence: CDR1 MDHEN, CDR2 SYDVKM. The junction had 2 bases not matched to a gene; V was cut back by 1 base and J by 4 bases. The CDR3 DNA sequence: TGTGCCAGCAGTTTATCGACTAGCGGGAGTTACGAGCAGTACTTC. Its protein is CASSLSTSGSYEQYF.

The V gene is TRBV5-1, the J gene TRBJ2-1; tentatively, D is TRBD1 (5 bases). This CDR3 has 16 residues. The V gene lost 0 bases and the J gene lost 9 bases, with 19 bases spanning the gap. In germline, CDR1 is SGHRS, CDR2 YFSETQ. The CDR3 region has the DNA TGCGCCAGCAGCTTGGCAGTTGGAACAGGTTCGAGTGAGCAGTTCTTC. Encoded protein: CASSLAVGTGSSEQFF.

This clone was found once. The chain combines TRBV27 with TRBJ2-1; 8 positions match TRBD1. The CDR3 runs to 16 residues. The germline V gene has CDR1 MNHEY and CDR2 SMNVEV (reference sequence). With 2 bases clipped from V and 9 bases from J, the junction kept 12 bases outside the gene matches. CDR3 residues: CASSLKPTDRGREQFF. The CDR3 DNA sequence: TGTGCCAGCAGTTTAAAGCCCACCGACAGGGGACGTGAGCAGTTCTTC.

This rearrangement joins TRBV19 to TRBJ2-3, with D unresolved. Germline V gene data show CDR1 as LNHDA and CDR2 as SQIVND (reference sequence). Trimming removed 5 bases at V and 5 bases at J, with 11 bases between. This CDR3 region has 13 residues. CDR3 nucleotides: TGTGCCAGTAGTGGCCACTATGAAGATACGCAGTATTTT. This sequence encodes CASSGHYEDTQYF.

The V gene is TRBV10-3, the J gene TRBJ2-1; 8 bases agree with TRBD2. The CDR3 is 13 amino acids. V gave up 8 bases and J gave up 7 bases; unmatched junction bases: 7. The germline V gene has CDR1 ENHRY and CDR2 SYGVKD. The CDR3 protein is CAIRGLERNEQFF. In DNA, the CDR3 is TGTGCCATCCGGGGACTAGAAAGGAATGAGCAGTTCTTC.

CDR3 sequence (DNA): TGCGCCAGCAGCTTGGACGTCTCCTCTGGCCCCGAGCAGTACTTC. It is translated as CASSLDVSSGPEQYF. The chain couples TRBV5-1 to TRBJ2-7; D unclear. The germline V gene has CDR1 SGHRS and CDR2 YFSETQ. The length of the CDR3 is 15 residues. V was clipped by 0 bases and J by 6 bases, with 16 bases between them. The full variable domain, completed using reference TRBV5-1 and TRBJ2-7, is KAGVTQTPRYLIKTRGQQVTLSCSPISGHRSVSWYQQTPGQGLQFLFEYFSETQRNKGNFPGRFSGRQFSNSRSEMNVSTLELGDSALYLCASSLDVSSGPEQYFGPGTRLTVT.

This CDR3 is CASSSTIPLEAFF. CDR3 bases: TGTGCCAGCAGTTCCACCATTCCGCTGGAGGCTTTCTTT. The chain carries TRBV28 and TRBJ1-1; D is uncertain. Deletions cut 4 bases from V and 11 bases from J, with 17 bases between. The CDR3 length is 13 residues. Germline V gives CDR1 MDHEN, CDR2 SYDVKM.

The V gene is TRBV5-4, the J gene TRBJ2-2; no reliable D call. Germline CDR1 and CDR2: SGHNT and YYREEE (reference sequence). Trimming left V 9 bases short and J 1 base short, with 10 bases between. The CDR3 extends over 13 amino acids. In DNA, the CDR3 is TGTGCCAACGACAACAAGAACACCGGGGAGCTGTTTTTT. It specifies CANDNKNTGELFF.

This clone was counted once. In DNA form, the CDR3 reads TGTGCCAGTAGTATTCGTGCTACCGCCTACGAGCAGTACTTC. Residues: CASSIRATAYEQYF. This chain connects TRBV19 to TRBJ2-7; no definite D call. Trimming pared 3 bases from V and 2 bases from J, leaving 11 bases between. The CDR3 contains 14 residues. Germline V gene sequence: CDR1 LNHDA, CDR2 SQIVND (reference sequence).

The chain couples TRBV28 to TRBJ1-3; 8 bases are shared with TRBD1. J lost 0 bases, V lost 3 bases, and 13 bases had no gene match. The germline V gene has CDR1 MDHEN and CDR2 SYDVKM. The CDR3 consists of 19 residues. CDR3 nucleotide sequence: TGTGCCAGCAGTTTGGGAACAGGGGGTAACCACTACTCTGGAAACACCATATATTTT. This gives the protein CASSLGTGGNHYSGNTIYF.

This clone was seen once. The CDR3 is CASSQDLPITYEQYF. DNA of the CDR3: TGCGCCAGCAGCCAAGATCTACCGATTACCTACGAGCAGTACTTC. V gene TRBV4-1 combines with J gene TRBJ2-7, with D uncertain. Per the germline V gene, CDR1 is MGHRA and CDR2 is YSYEKL. The CDR3 loop spans 15 amino acids. V lost 0 bases to trimming and J lost 2 bases, with 11 bases between them.

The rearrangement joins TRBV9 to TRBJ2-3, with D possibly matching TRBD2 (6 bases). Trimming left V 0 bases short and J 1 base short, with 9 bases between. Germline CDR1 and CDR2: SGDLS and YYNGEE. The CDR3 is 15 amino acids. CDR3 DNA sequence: TGTGCCAGCAGCGTAGGATCGGGGGGCACAGATACGCAGTATTTT. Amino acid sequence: CASSVGSGGTDTQYF.

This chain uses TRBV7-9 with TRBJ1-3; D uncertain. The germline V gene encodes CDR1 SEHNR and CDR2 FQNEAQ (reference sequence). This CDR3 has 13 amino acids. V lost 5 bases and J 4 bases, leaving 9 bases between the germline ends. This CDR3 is CASSPSGGNTIYF. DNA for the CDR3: TGTGCCAGCAGCCCAAGCGGAGGAAACACCATATATTTT.

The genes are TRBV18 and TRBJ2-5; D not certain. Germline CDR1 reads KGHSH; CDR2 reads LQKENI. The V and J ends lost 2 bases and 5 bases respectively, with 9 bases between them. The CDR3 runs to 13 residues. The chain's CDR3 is CASSPAGQETQYF. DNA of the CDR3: TGTGCCAGCTCACCAGCTGGGCAGGAGACCCAGTACTTC.

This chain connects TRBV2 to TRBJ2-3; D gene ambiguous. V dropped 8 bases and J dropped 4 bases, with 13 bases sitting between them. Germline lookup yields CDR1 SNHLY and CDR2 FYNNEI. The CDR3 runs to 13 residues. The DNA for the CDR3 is TGTGCCAGCCGAACCCCTAGGCCAGATACGCAGTATTTT. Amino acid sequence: CASRTPRPDTQYF.